The 15 T cell receptor beta chains reported below all come from one sample, sequenced in a study of T-cell memory formation after mild COVID-19. TCRdb redid the calling of the 5' RACE reads with MiXCR, one entry per CDR3 protein. The table has hundreds of thousands of distinct CDR3 sequences, 20% to 25% seen once. Source material: PBMCs or a T cell subset sorted from them (not recorded which). The receptors here all came from a man in his late teens or twenties who had mild COVID-19 (a few samples of this study predate the infection). Cell type and time point are not known.

This clonotype turned up a few times. The V call is TRBV6-2 or TRBV6-3, the J call TRBJ1-1; the D is unclear. V lost 2 bases and J lost 6, with 16 bases in between. CDR3 length equals 15 residues. CDR1 and CDR2 (germline): MNHEY, SVGEGT. The CDR3 loop reads CASSYPDPGGPEAFF. In DNA form, the CDR3 reads TGTGCCAGCAGTTACCCCGACCCCGGCGGGCCTGAAGCTTTCTTT.

This clonotype has a handful of counts. The CDR3 nucleotides are TGCGCCAGCAGACAGGGGGTGAACACTGAAGCTTTCTTT. This codes for CASRQGVNTEAFF. This sequence joins TRBV5-1 and TRBJ1-1; 8 nucleotides line up with TRBD1. Germline V gene data show CDR1 as SGHRS and CDR2 as YFSETQ. J lost 0 bases, V lost 5 bases, and 0 bases had no gene match. The CDR3 has 13 residues. Full variable domain (outside the CDR3, taken from reference TRBV5-1 and TRBJ1-1): KAGVTQTPRYLIKTRGQQVTLSCSPISGHRSVSWYQQTPGQGLQFLFEYFSETQRNKGNFPGRFSGRQFSNSRSEMNVSTLELGDSALYLCASRQGVNTEAFFGQGTRLTVV.

The chain uses TRBV12-3 or TRBV12-4 and TRBJ2-4; no firm D call. This CDR3 contains 15 residues. Trimming took 5 bases from V and 1 from J, leaving 12 bases between them. The CDR3 sequence: CASSPKWVAKNIQYF. As DNA, the CDR3 is TGTGCCAGCAGTCCAAAATGGGTGGCCAAAAACATTCAGTACTTC.

The chain employs TRBV20-1 and TRBJ2-1; 11 bases are a match to TRBD2. Germline V gene data show CDR1 as DFQATT and CDR2 as SNEGSKA (reference sequence). V was clipped by 0 bases and J by 4 bases; unmatched bases: 5. The CDR3 has 16 residues. Here the CDR3 DNA reads TGCAGTGCTAGAGATCTAGCGGGGGGTCCTTACAATGAGCAGTTCTTC. Translated: CSARDLAGGPYNEQFF.

V and J are TRBV2 and TRBJ2-7; 10 bases are a match to TRBD1. CDR1 and CDR2 from the germline V gene are SNHLY and FYNNEI. The J segment lost 7 bases and the V segment lost 11 bases, leaving 11 bases of the junction unmatched. There are 13 residues in the CDR3. CDR3 sequence (DNA): TGTGCCGGGTCCAGACAGGGGGCCGAGGAGCAGTACTTC. Translated, it gives CAGSRQGAEEQYF. The variable domain in full, completed from reference TRBV2 and TRBJ2-7, reads EPEVTQTPSHQVTQMGQEVILRCVPISNHLYFYWYRQILGQKVEFLVSFYNNEISEKSEIFDDQFSVERPDGSNFTLKIRSTKLEDSAMYFCAGSRQGAEEQYFGPGTRLTVT.

The rearrangement links TRBV5-1 to TRBJ2-1; no definite D call. Trimming removed 0 bases at V and 10 bases at J, with 8 bases between. CDR3 size: 12 residues. Germline values: CDR1 SGHRS, CDR2 YFSETQ. CDR3 sequence reads: CASSLDWREQFF. The CDR3 DNA reads TGCGCCAGCAGCTTGGACTGGCGGGAGCAGTTCTTC.

This clonotype has a handful of counts. The J gene is TRBJ2-1, the V gene TRBV5-1, with a weak D call TRBD1 (5 bases). CDR3 size: 12 residues. Germline V gene data show CDR1 as SGHRS and CDR2 as YFSETQ. V lost 4 bases and J 9 bases, leaving 11 bases between the germline ends. CDR3 region: CASSASGREQFF. Written as DNA, the CDR3 is TGCGCCAGCAGCGCGTCAGGGCGTGAGCAGTTCTTC.

This clonotype turned up a few times. This chain connects TRBV9 to TRBJ1-1; unclear D gene. The CDR3 runs to 15 residues. Germline V CDR1 and CDR2: SGDLS, YYNGEE. Trimming removed 0 bases from V and 0 bases from J, with 9 bases in between. CDR3: CASSVGGIMNTEAFF. CDR3 DNA: TGTGCCAGCAGCGTAGGCGGAATCATGAACACTGAAGCTTTCTTT.

This clonotype was seen a few times. The J gene is TRBJ2-2, the V gene TRBV5-1; D unclear. With 1 base removed from V and 6 bases from J, the gap between germline ends came to 16 bases. The germline V gene has CDR1 SGHRS and CDR2 YFSETQ. The CDR3 is 16 amino acids. Here the CDR3 reads CASSLNSGRVAGELFF. The CDR3 DNA sequence: TGCGCCAGCAGCTTGAACTCAGGACGGGTGGCCGGGGAGCTGTTTTTT.

The sample holds a few counts of this clonotype. The chain has TRBV11-2 and TRBJ2-2; D tentatively reads TRBD1 or TRBD2 (5 bases each). The CDR3 has 17 amino acids. Trimming removed 4 bases from V and 3 bases from J, with 18 bases in between. The germline V gene encodes CDR1 SGHAT and CDR2 FQNNGV. CDR3 sequence: CASSSGTDSLDTGELFF. In DNA, the CDR3 is TGTGCCAGCAGCTCCGGGACGGACTCCCTTGACACCGGGGAGCTGTTTTTT.

This clonotype showed up just a few times. V gene TRBV11-2 combines with J gene TRBJ1-6; D is undetermined. The germline gives CDR1 SGHAT, CDR2 FQNNGV. V was clipped by 5 bases and J by 8 bases, with 19 bases between them. This CDR3 is 16 amino acids long. The CDR3, as DNA: TGTGCCAGCAGCCTAGGACGGACCCCCGGACATTCACCCCTCCACTTT. Its translation is CASSLGRTPGHSPLHF.

The chain recombines TRBV7-2 with TRBJ2-3; D is perhaps TRBD1 or TRBD2 (5 bases each). The germline gives CDR1 SGHTA, CDR2 FQGNSA. The CDR3 is 16 amino acids. Trimming removed 7 bases from V and 2 bases from J, with 19 bases in between. The CDR3 DNA reads as TGTGCCAGCACCCCCCCCGGGGCCGAACACACAGATACGCAGTATTTT. Protein sequence: CASTPPGAEHTDTQYF.

In its sample, this clonotype was seen a few times. V and J are TRBV6-5 and TRBJ1-5; no reliable D call. CDR1 and CDR2 from the germline V gene are MNHEY and SVGAGI. This CDR3 region has 14 residues. Trimming took 5 bases from V and 2 from J, leaving 10 bases between them. The CDR3 sequence is CASSPDWGNQPQHF. The CDR3, as DNA: TGTGCCAGCAGTCCCGACTGGGGCAATCAGCCCCAGCATTTT.

This clonotype was observed a handful of times. The chain carries TRBV6-8 and TRBJ2-2; possibly TRBD1 for D (5 bases). V lost 6 bases and J lost 0, with 8 bases in between. This CDR3 has 14 amino acids. Germline lookup yields CDR1 MNHGY and CDR2 SAAAGT. In DNA form, the CDR3 reads TGTGCCAGCAGGCCGACAGCGAACACCGGGGAGCTGTTTTTT. It translates to CASRPTANTGELFF.

The count of this clonotype is one. The CDR3 sequence: CSAAFSGGTGDTQYF. The CDR3 bases are TGCAGTGCTGCCTTCAGCGGGGGTACAGGAGATACGCAGTATTTT. The rearrangement joins TRBV20-1 to TRBJ2-3; 8 bases match TRBD2. V was clipped by 5 bases and J by 5 bases; unmatched bases: 12. The CDR3 spans 15 residues. Germline V gene sequence: CDR1 DFQATT, CDR2 SNEGSKA (reference sequence).